This is a list of T cell receptor beta chains from one sample in a study of human T cells and chemical hapten exposure. Using its own MiXCR run on the RACE reads, TCRdb lists one record per CDR3 protein. The sample has 370,000 or so distinct CDR3 sequences; more than 4.5% are singletons. The specimen was whole blood, collected in connection with sensitization to the hapten diphenylcyclopropenone (DPC). These receptors were taken from a woman in her fifties or sixties with alopecia areata. Some clones in this sample may be carry-over from other donors' samples. The CDR3 runs from the conserved cysteine through the conserved F or W. A D gene is named only where the DNA matches it firmly. Clone size is given for some rows only: seen once, a few or many times, or a class if the clone is expanded.

J gene | V gene | D gene | clone size | CDR3 DNA | CDR3 protein
TRBJ2-3 | TRBV29-1 | TRBD1 | many | TGCAGCGTTGAATGGGACAGGGCCGCAGATACGCAGTATTTT | CSVEWDRAADTQYF
TRBJ2-3 | TRBV28 | . | few | TGTGCCAGCAGTTTCGGGCAGGGCATCGATACGCAGTATTTT | CASSFGQGIDTQYF
TRBJ1-1 | TRBV3-1 | TRBD1 | many | TGTGCCAGCAGCCAAGTAGGGGGCCTCACTGAAGCTTTCTTT | CASSQVGGLTEAFF
TRBJ1-2 | TRBV29-1 | TRBD1 | many | TGCAGCGTGGACCTTCGACAGGGGGTCGGCTACACCTTC | CSVDLRQGVGYTF
TRBJ2-1 | TRBV9 | . | many | TGTGCCAGCAGCCGGGACCGAACTTTAGGGGATGAGCAGTTCTTC | CASSRDRTLGDEQFF
TRBJ1-1 | TRBV20-1 | . | many | TGCAGCGAGGGAACAGGGAGGGAAACTGAAGCTTTCTTT | CSEGTGRETEAFF
TRBJ2-3 | TRBV20-1 | TRBD1 | few | TGCAGTGCTTGGGACAGCGCCACAGATACGCAGTATTTT | CSAWDSATDTQYF
TRBJ2-3 | TRBV4-2 | . | . | TGTGCCAGCAGCCAAGTAACGGGAGTTGTGCTCGATACGCAGTATTTT | CASSQVTGVVLDTQYF
TRBJ2-5 | TRBV7-9 | . | many | TGTGCCAGCAGCTCGACCCCATTGGAGACCCAGTACTTC | CASSSTPLETQYF
TRBJ2-1 | TRBV27 | . | . | TGTGCCAGCAGTTTCTTACCGATTCTCTACAATGAGCAGTTCTTC | CASSFLPILYNEQFF
TRBJ1-5 | TRBV2 | . | many | TGTGCCAGCAGCCTGGGTGGCACAGGGTATCAGCCCCAGCATTTT | CASSLGGTGYQPQHF
TRBJ1-2 | TRBV12-3/TRBV12-4 | . | many | TGTGCCAGCAGTTTGACCATCCGAGGGAGTCTCGATGGCTACACCTTC | CASSLTIRGSLDGYTF
TRBJ2-7 | TRBV20-1 | . | . | TGCAGTGCTTCTCAGCCTTCTACGAGTAAGCAGTACTTC | CSASQPSTSKQYF
TRBJ1-6 | TRBV20-1 | . | few | TGCAGTGCTAGCTTGGCCTACAATTCACCCCTCCACTTT | CSASLAYNSPLHF
TRBJ2-1 | TRBV7-2 | TRBD2 | few | TGTGCCAGCAGCTTAGATCTACTAGCGGGAGCACCCTCCTACAATGAGCAGTTCTTC | CASSLDLLAGAPSYNEQFF
TRBJ2-1 | TRBV9 | . | many | TGTGCCAGCAGCGTAGAAGGCAATGAGCAGTTCTTC | CASSVEGNEQFF
TRBJ2-5 | TRBV6-6 | . | many | TGTGCCAGCGGATGGGGGGTCAGTCAAGAGACCCAGTACTTC | CASGWGVSQETQYF
TRBJ2-2 | TRBV7-9 | . | many | TGTGCCAGCAGCCCAGGACCCGGGGAGCTGTTTTTT | CASSPGPGELFF
TRBJ2-3 | TRBV2 | . | many | TGTGCCAGCAGTGCTGATACGCAGTATTTT | CASSADTQYF
TRBJ2-7 | TRBV5-4 | . | many | TGTGCCAGCAGCGAGGCCGGGATCGCCGACTACGAGCAGTACTTC | CASSEAGIADYEQYF